The 10 T cell receptor beta chains reported below all come from one sample, sequenced in a study of T cell responses to AZD1222 COVID-19 vaccine. Sequencing used immunoSEQ multiplex PCR; TCRdb keeps in-frame clones, though not all of them. The table shows about 110,000 clones, with 90% to 95% occurring only once. The specimen comprised peripheral blood, sampled on day 0 of AZD1222 vaccination. Receptors originate from an adult in good health.

CDR3 in amino acids: CASSLGQGNNQPQHF. Here the CDR3 DNA reads TGTGCCAGCAGCTTGGGACAGGGGAACAATCAGCCCCAGCATTTT. The V call is TRBV9, the J call TRBJ1-5, with 10 bases fitting TRBD1. V lost 4 bases and J lost 3; bases outside the gene matches: 4. In germline, CDR1 is SGDLS, CDR2 YYNGEE. The CDR3 totals 15 residues.

This chain uses TRBV29-1 with TRBJ1-2; tentatively, D is TRBD1 (6 bases). Between the trimmed V and J ends, which lost 4 bases and 8 bases, there was a span of 17 bases. This CDR3 has 13 residues. Looked up from germline, CDR1 is SQVTM and CDR2 is ANQGSEA. CDR3 sequence: CSVAYSGQGGYTF. The CDR3 bases are TGCAGCGTTGCGTATTCGGGGCAGGGGGGCTACACCTTC.

This clone was detected once. This rearrangement joins TRBV19 to TRBJ1-2; TRBD1 aligns across 7 bases. Germline values: CDR1 LNHDA, CDR2 SQIVND (reference sequence). The CDR3 is 12 amino acids. V shed 8 bases and J 7 bases; nucleotides not matched to a gene: 7. The CDR3 bases are TGTGCCAGTCGCCGACAGGGTCTTGGCTACACCTTC. It specifies CASRRQGLGYTF.

The chain combines TRBV9 with TRBJ2-1, with 13 bases that match TRBD2. Germline loops: CDR1 SGDLS, CDR2 YYNGEE. Trimming took 3 bases from V and 1 from J; bases not matched to a gene: 7. The CDR3 has 18 residues. The CDR3 sequence: CASSAGLAGVASYNEQFF. The CDR3 DNA reads TGTGCCAGCAGCGCCGGACTAGCGGGAGTAGCGTCCTACAATGAGCAGTTCTTC.

The V call is TRBV2, the J call TRBJ2-3, with 9 bases that match TRBD1. Germline CDR1 reads SNHLY; CDR2 reads FYNNEI. V was pared by 5 bases and J by 4 bases, with 4 bases of the junction left unmatched. The CDR3 extends over 14 amino acids. The CDR3 DNA reads TGTGCCAGCAGTTCGGACAGGGGCCCAGATACGCAGTATTTT. Its translation: CASSSDRGPDTQYF.

The chain recombines TRBV5-4 with TRBJ2-3, with D hard to call. V was cut by 2 bases and J by 3 bases, with 10 bases left in between. Germline CDR1 reads SGHNT; CDR2 reads YYREEE (reference sequence). CDR3 length: 14 residues. The CDR3 sequence: CASSFSAATDTQYF. The CDR3, as DNA: TGTGCCAGCAGCTTTTCGGCAGCGACAGATACGCAGTATTTT. The whole variable domain, filled in from reference TRBV5-4 and TRBJ2-3, reads ETGVTQSPTHLIKTRGQQVTLRCSSQSGHNTVSWYQQALGQGPQFIFQYYREEENGRGNFPPRFSGLQFPNYSSELNVNALELDDSALYLCASSFSAATDTQYFGPGTRLTVL.

The chain combines TRBV11-2 with TRBJ1-4; D unclear. Trimming took off 2 bases at V and 0 bases at J, with 7 bases between the two ends. This CDR3 has 15 residues. Germline lookup yields CDR1 SGHAT and CDR2 FQNNGV. Written as DNA, the CDR3 is TGTGCCAGCAGCTTACTTGGGACAACTAATGAAAAACTGTTTTTT. Translating gives CASSLLGTTNEKLFF.

The chain employs TRBV11-2 and TRBJ2-5, with D unclear. CDR3 length: 13 residues. The V end lost 5 bases, the J end lost 2 bases, and 9 bases lay between the germline ends. Germline loops: CDR1 SGHAT, CDR2 FQNNGV. Here the CDR3 reads CASSPRGQETQYF. In DNA, the CDR3 is TGTGCCAGCAGCCCCCGTGGGCAAGAGACCCAGTACTTC. The full variable domain, in which reference TRBV11-2 and TRBJ2-5 provide the parts outside the CDR3, is EAGVAQSPRYKIIEKRQSVAFWCNPISGHATLYWYQQILGQGPKLLIQFQNNGVVDDSQLPKDRFSAERLKGVDSTLKIQPAKLEDSAVYLCASSPRGQETQYFGPGTRLLVL.

The genes are TRBV2 and TRBJ2-5; no definite D call. Germline assignment: CDR1 SNHLY and CDR2 FYNNEI. Between the trimmed V and J ends, which lost 6 bases and 10 bases, there was a span of 6 bases. This CDR3 is built from 9 residues. The CDR3 nucleotides read TGTGCCAGCAGCCCAGGCCAGTACTTC. Translation: CASSPGQYF.

The rearrangement uses TRBV16 and TRBJ1-5, with D perhaps TRBD1 (6 bases). The germline V gene encodes CDR1 KGHSY and CDR2 FQNENV. Trimming left V 1 base short and J 0 bases short, with 10 bases between. The CDR3 loop spans 16 amino acids. DNA of the CDR3: TGTGCCAGCAGCCAATTTTACAGGGCTAGCAATCAGCCCCAGCATTTT. Translated, it gives CASSQFYRASNQPQHF.